One and the same sample provided the 20 T cell receptor beta chains below, sequenced in a study of cytotoxic CD8 clonotypes in ibrutinib-treated CLL. The repertoire was sequenced with immunoSEQ multiplex PCR; TCRdb's copy has only in-frame clones and lacks some. Of about 130,000 clones in the sample, roughly 80% were seen once. The source was PBMCs, collected after 24 months of ibrutinib treatment. Receptor source: a human donor with chronic lymphocytic leukemia.

The chain joins TRBV19 to TRBJ1-1; D unresolved. Trimming removed 7 bases from V and 0 bases from J, with 21 bases in between. Germline V lookup: CDR1 LNHDA, CDR2 SQIVND (reference sequence). The length of the CDR3 is 17 residues. CDR3 region: CASKIGGRSGMNTEAFF. The CDR3 coding sequence is TGTGCCAGTAAAATAGGAGGTAGGAGCGGGATGAACACTGAAGCTTTCTTT.

This chain uses TRBV6-6 with TRBJ1-6; D not resolved. The germline V gene encodes CDR1 MNHNY and CDR2 SVGAGI (reference sequence). CDR3 length: 14 residues. V shed 7 bases and J shed 2 bases, with 9 bases lying between them. The CDR3 DNA reads as TGTGCCAGCACCTCCCAGCCCTATAATTCACCCCTCCACTTT. It translates to CASTSQPYNSPLHF.

This clone has a handful of counts. The chain employs TRBV18 and TRBJ1-2; D not certain. The V and J ends lost 6 bases and 2 bases respectively, with 16 bases between them. The CDR3 sequence is 15 residues long. Germline CDR1 reads KGHSH; CDR2 reads LQKENI. CDR3 in amino acids: CASSTRLTENYGYTF. The CDR3 nucleotides are TGTGCCAGCTCTACCAGGTTGACGGAAAACTATGGCTACACCTTC.

J is TRBJ1-1 and V is TRBV27; D not resolved. The CDR3 loop spans 15 amino acids. Germline V gene lookup returns CDR1 MNHEY and CDR2 SMNVEV (reference sequence). V lost 4 bases to trimming and J lost 5 bases, with 17 bases between them. Here the CDR3 reads CASSSPRGVRTEAFF. The CDR3 DNA reads TGTGCCAGCAGTTCTCCCCGCGGGGTTAGGACTGAAGCTTTCTTT.

CDR3 bases: TGTGCAACGCGCCTCGCGGGTGCTGGAAACACCATATATTTT. This encodes CATRLAGAGNTIYF. The V call is TRBV6-5, the J call TRBJ1-3; D gene ambiguous. Germline values: CDR1 MNHEY, CDR2 SVGAGI. The CDR3 spans 14 residues.

V usage is TRBV7-2 and J usage is TRBJ2-3; tentatively, D is TRBD1 (6 bases). Germline assignment: CDR1 SGHTA and CDR2 FQGNSA. CDR3 size: 15 residues. V was trimmed by 5 bases and J by 0 bases, leaving 12 bases between them. DNA for the CDR3: TGTGCCAGCAGCCCGGACAGAGTAAGCACAGATACGCAGTATTTT. Translation: CASSPDRVSTDTQYF. Supplemented by reference TRBV7-2 and TRBJ2-3, the full variable domain reads GAGVSQSPSNKVTEKGKDVELRCDPISGHTALYWYRQSLGQGLEFLIYFQGNSAPDKSGLPSDRFSAERTGGSVSTLTIQRTQQEDSAVYLCASSPDRVSTDTQYFGPGTRLTVL.

This sequence joins TRBV6-1 and TRBJ1-1, with 12 bases lining up with TRBD1. The trim removed 6 bases at V and 3 bases at J, leaving 5 bases unmatched. CDR3 size: 15 residues. Germline loops: CDR1 MNHNS, CDR2 SASEGT. In DNA, the CDR3 is TGTGCCAGCAGGCCGGGACAGGGGGCGGACACTGAAGCTTTCTTT. This codes for CASRPGQGADTEAFF.

The chain couples TRBV18 to TRBJ1-5, with TRBD1 as a possible D gene (6 bases). Germline loops: CDR1 KGHSH, CDR2 LQKENI. The CDR3 is made up of 15 amino acids. Between the trimmed V and J ends, which lost 2 bases and 0 bases, there was a span of 8 bases. The DNA of the CDR3 is TGTGCCAGCTCACCAAGGGGGGATAGCAATCAGCCCCAGCATTTT. Its protein product is CASSPRGDSNQPQHF.

This chain connects TRBV5-1 to TRBJ2-1, with D possibly being TRBD1 or TRBD2 (5 bases each). Germline V gene data show CDR1 as SGHRS and CDR2 as YFSETQ. The CDR3 consists of 14 residues. V lost 1 base and J lost 4, with 9 bases in between. CDR3 loop: CASSLSGPYNEQFF. DNA of the CDR3: TGCGCCAGCAGCTTGTCGGGGCCTTACAATGAGCAGTTCTTC.

The rearrangement links TRBV5-6 to TRBJ2-5; TRBD1 matches at 9 bases. V shed 2 bases, J shed 4 bases, and the junction held 6 bases outside the gene matches. CDR1 is SGHDT, CDR2 YYEEEE, per germline. The CDR3 covers 15 residues. The CDR3 nucleotides read TGTGCCAGCAGCTTACTGGGGACAGGGAGAGAGACCCAGTACTTC. It translates to CASSLLGTGRETQYF.

This chain joins TRBV29-1 and TRBJ2-7; D is unclear. Germline V gene lookup returns CDR1 SQVTM and CDR2 ANQGSEA. The CDR3 sequence is 13 residues long. Trimming removed 8 bases at V and 6 bases at J, with 20 bases between. CDR3 nucleotide sequence: TGCAGCACCACCTGGGAAACCGCTTCCGAGCAGTACTTC. Amino acid sequence: CSTTWETASEQYF.

The chain links TRBV5-4 to TRBJ1-3; weak D call: TRBD1 (6 bases). Looked up from germline, CDR1 is SGHNT and CDR2 is YYREEE (reference sequence). The CDR3 sequence is 15 residues long. The V end lost 4 bases, the J end lost 0 bases, and 11 bases lay between the germline ends. DNA for the CDR3: TGTGCCAGCAGCCCGGAAGGGGGCTCTGGAAACACCATATATTTT. Protein: CASSPEGGSGNTIYF.

There are a few counts of this clone. The chain carries TRBV7-3 and TRBJ1-2; TRBD1 matches 7 bases. This CDR3 has 14 residues. Trimming removed 1 base from V and 4 bases from J; junction bases left unmatched: 3. Germline V gives CDR1 SGHTA, CDR2 FQGTGA. CDR3 nucleotide sequence: TGTGCCAGCAGCTTAAAGCCAGGGGGCTATGGCTACACCTTC. It specifies CASSLKPGGYGYTF.

The chain is built from TRBV7-7 and TRBJ2-2, with 8 bases identical to TRBD2. Germline V gene data show CDR1 as SSHAT and CDR2 as FNYEAQ (reference sequence). Trimming took 2 bases from V and 0 from J; bases not matched to a gene: 11. The CDR3 contains 19 residues. The CDR3 sequence: CASSLIMAGGYANTGELFF. For the CDR3, the DNA is TGTGCCAGCAGCTTAATCATGGCGGGGGGATACGCGAACACCGGGGAGCTGTTTTTT.

This clone turned up a few times. V gene TRBV11-3 combines with J gene TRBJ2-5; a possible D gene is TRBD1 (5 bases). The CDR3 covers 17 residues. The V end lost 1 base, the J end lost 2 bases, and 17 bases lay between the germline ends. Per the germline V gene, CDR1 is SGHNT and CDR2 is YENEEA. CDR3 sequence reads: CASSLGHPQTEQETQYF. CDR3 sequence (DNA): TGTGCCAGCAGCTTAGGACACCCACAGACAGAACAAGAGACCCAGTACTTC. The full variable domain, rest sourced from reference TRBV11-3 and TRBJ2-5, is EAGVVQSPRYKIIEKKQPVAFWCNPISGHNTLYWYLQNLGQGPELLIRYENEEAVDDSQLPKDRFSAERLKGVDSTLKIQPAELGDSAVYLCASSLGHPQTEQETQYFGPGTRLLVL.

The chain couples TRBV11-3 to TRBJ2-2; D is perhaps TRBD2 (6 bases). With 4 bases removed from V and 6 bases from J, the gap between germline ends came to 12 bases. CDR3 length equals 14 residues. CDR1 is SGHNT and CDR2 is YENEEA in the germline V gene. The CDR3 protein is CASSSSGRAGELFF. The CDR3 DNA is TGTGCCAGCAGCTCCTCCGGGAGAGCCGGGGAGCTGTTTTTT. The variable domain in full, with the rest retrieved from reference TRBV11-3 and TRBJ2-2, is EAGVVQSPRYKIIEKKQPVAFWCNPISGHNTLYWYLQNLGQGPELLIRYENEEAVDDSQLPKDRFSAERLKGVDSTLKIQPAELGDSAVYLCASSSSGRAGELFFGEGSRLTVL.

The V and J genes are TRBV29-1 and TRBJ1-3; tentatively, D is TRBD1 (5 bases). CDR3 length: 13 residues. The V and J ends lost 0 bases and 2 bases respectively, with 5 bases between them. The germline CDR1 and CDR2 sequences are SQVTM and ANQGSEA. CDR3 in DNA: TGCAGCGTTGAAGAGGGGGCTGGAAACACCATATATTTT. Protein product: CSVEEGAGNTIYF.

This chain joins TRBV7-2 and TRBJ1-5; no clear D. The V gene lost 4 bases and the J gene lost 10 bases, with 17 bases spanning the gap. The CDR3 loop spans 14 amino acids. Germline V gene data show CDR1 as SGHTA and CDR2 as FQGNSA. The CDR3 sequence is CASSSPTFSVPQHF. The CDR3 DNA reads TGTGCCAGCAGCTCCCCGACCTTCTCTGTCCCCCAGCATTTT.

V is TRBV10-3 and J is TRBJ2-1, with unresolved D. V was pared by 3 bases and J by 7 bases, with 10 bases between. Per the germline V gene, CDR1 is ENHRY and CDR2 is SYGVKD. This CDR3 is built from 13 residues. This CDR3 is CAISDATWNEQFF. The CDR3 DNA reads TGTGCCATCAGTGACGCAACTTGGAATGAGCAGTTCTTC.

The V gene is TRBV11-3, the J gene TRBJ2-2, with 9 bases fitting TRBD1. Germline V gives CDR1 SGHNT, CDR2 YENEEA. The J segment lost 7 bases and the V segment lost 8 bases, leaving 8 bases of the junction unmatched. This CDR3 region has 14 residues. The CDR3 DNA reads as TGTGCCAGCCGGAAGGGACAGGGTATCGGGGAGCTGTTTTTT. The encoded protein is CASRKGQGIGELFF.